Listed below are T cell receptor beta chains from one sample, sequenced in a study of T cells in Graves' hyperthyroidism and ophthalmopathy. From the multiplex PCR reads, TCRdb called clonotypes with MiXCR, one entry per CDR3 protein. The data show 380,000 or so distinct CDR3 sequences, roughly 19% seen once. Material: blood. The receptors originated from a woman aged 18-29 years with Graves' hyperthyroidism. Each CDR3 is given with its conserved first and last residue. A D gene is named only where the DNA matches it firmly. Part of the rows lack a size; the others show once, few, many or a class for expanded clones.

many | TRBJ1-5 | TRBV20-1 | TRBD1 | CSARSGQGGQPQHF | TGCAGTGCTAGAAGTGGGCAGGGGGGTCAGCCCCAGCATTTT
many | TRBJ2-7 | TRBV6-5 | NA | CASSYSYSNYEQYF | TGTGCCAGCAGTTACTCGTACAGCAACTACGAGCAGTACTTC
many | TRBJ1-1 | TRBV5-1 | NA | CASSLGQVNTEAFF | TGCGCCAGCAGCTTGGGACAGGTGAACACTGAAGCTTTCTTT
many | TRBJ1-2 | TRBV30 | NA | CAWSVGRDYGYTF | TGTGCCTGGAGTGTAGGGAGAGACTATGGCTACACCTTC
once | TRBJ2-2 | TRBV12-3/TRBV12-4 | NA | CASVKSTPLAGELFF | TGTGCCAGCGTAAAGAGCACTCCATTGGCCGGGGAGCTGTTTTTT
many | TRBJ1-1 | TRBV20-1 | NA | CSANSPDSPNTEAFF | TGCAGTGCTAACTCCCCGGACAGTCCGAACACTGAAGCTTTCTTT
few | TRBJ2-6 | TRBV27 | NA | CASSLRPLGANVLTF | TGTGCCAGCAGTTTACGACCGCTTGGAGCCAACGTCCTGACTTTC
many | TRBJ1-2 | TRBV15 | NA | CATSSDRHNTYGYTF | TGTGCCACCAGCAGCGACAGACACAACACCTATGGCTACACCTTC
many | TRBJ1-2 | TRBV30 | TRBD1 | CAWSVPRQGIYGYTF | TGTGCCTGGAGTGTACCCCGACAGGGGATCTATGGCTACACCTTC
NA | TRBJ1-1 | TRBV30 | NA | CAWSGPSNTEAFF | TGTGCCTGGAGTGGACCGTCGAACACTGAAGCTTTCTTT
many | TRBJ1-2 | TRBV7-2 | TRBD1 | CASRDTGGRNYGYTF | TGTGCCAGCAGAGATACAGGGGGCAGGAACTATGGCTACACCTTC
many | TRBJ2-5 | TRBV6-1 | NA | CASGRGRWETQYF | TGTGCCAGCGGAAGGGGCCGGTGGGAGACCCAGTACTTC
NA | TRBJ2-5 | TRBV11-2 | TRBD1 | CASSSPRQGGETQYF | TGTGCCAGCAGCTCCCCGCGACAGGGTGGGGAGACCCAGTACTTC
many | TRBJ2-1 | TRBV6-1 | TRBD2 | CASSVSSSGGFEQFF | TGTGCCAGCAGTGTTTCGTCTAGCGGGGGGTTTGAGCAGTTCTTC
many | TRBJ2-5 | TRBV7-3 | NA | CASSLSGPTETQYF | TGTGCCAGCAGCTTATCAGGGCCAACGGAGACCCAGTACTTC
many | TRBJ1-2 | TRBV5-6 | TRBD1 | CASSIITGGYGYTF | TGTGCCAGCAGCATTATTACAGGGGGCTATGGCTACACCTTC
NA | TRBJ2-7 | TRBV7-2 | NA | CASSSLREQYF | TGTGCCAGCAGCTCCTTGAGGGAGCAGTACTTC
NA | TRBJ2-7 | TRBV7-6 | NA | CASSPLLDRTYEQYF | TGTGCCAGCAGCCCACTCCTCGACAGGACCTACGAGCAGTACTTC
many | TRBJ1-2 | TRBV7-8 | NA | CASSEQGSGYTF | TGTGCCAGCAGCGAACAGGGATCTGGCTACACCTTC
many | TRBJ1-5 | TRBV6-1 | NA | CASSEAGSNQPQHF | TGTGCCAGCAGTGAAGCTGGTAGCAATCAGCCCCAGCATTTT
many | TRBJ1-3 | TRBV20-1 | NA | CSATEGGHTIYF | TGCAGTGCTACCGAAGGGGGTCACACCATATATTTT
many | TRBJ2-7 | TRBV20-1 | NA | CSARKTSSYEQYF | TGCAGTGCTAGAAAAACTAGCTCCTACGAGCAGTACTTC
many | TRBJ1-6 | TRBV7-6 | NA | CASSLSQGSDSPLHF | TGTGCCAGCAGCTTAAGCCAGGGAAGTGATTCACCCCTCCACTTT